The 2 T cell receptor beta chains in this list originate from one sample, sequenced in a study of blood T cell repertoires in COVID-19. The repertoire was sequenced with immunoSEQ multiplex PCR; TCRdb's copy has only in-frame clones and lacks some. The top ten clones hold approximately 4% of a sample with approximately 290,000 clones, around 90% of them seen once. The sample taken for sequencing was PBMCs or T cells enriched from blood (not recorded which). These receptors were obtained from a woman between 18 and 29 years old with acute COVID-19.

V gene TRBV6-5 combines with J gene TRBJ2-5; D not certain. Trimming took off 3 bases at V and 2 bases at J, with 10 bases between the two ends. CDR1 and CDR2 (germline): MNHEY, SVGAGI. The CDR3 length is 14 residues. In DNA form, the CDR3 reads TGTGCCAGCAGTTATTTGGGCCGTCAAGAGACCCAGTACTTC. Translating it yields CASSYLGRQETQYF.

V and J are TRBV2 and TRBJ1-4, with 10 nucleotides matching TRBD1. CDR1 and CDR2 from the germline V gene are SNHLY and FYNNEI. V lost 7 bases, J lost 5 bases, and 10 bases stayed unmatched. This CDR3 region has 16 residues. The CDR3 DNA follows: TGTGCCAGCATGCGGACAGGGGGGGCCTTAAATGAAAAACTGTTTTTT. Translation: CASMRTGGALNEKLFF. Variable domain in full (rest from reference TRBV2 and TRBJ1-4): EPEVTQTPSHQVTQMGQEVILRCVPISNHLYFYWYRQILGQKVEFLVSFYNNEISEKSEIFDDQFSVERPDGSNFTLKIRSTKLEDSAMYFCASMRTGGALNEKLFFGSGTQLSVL.